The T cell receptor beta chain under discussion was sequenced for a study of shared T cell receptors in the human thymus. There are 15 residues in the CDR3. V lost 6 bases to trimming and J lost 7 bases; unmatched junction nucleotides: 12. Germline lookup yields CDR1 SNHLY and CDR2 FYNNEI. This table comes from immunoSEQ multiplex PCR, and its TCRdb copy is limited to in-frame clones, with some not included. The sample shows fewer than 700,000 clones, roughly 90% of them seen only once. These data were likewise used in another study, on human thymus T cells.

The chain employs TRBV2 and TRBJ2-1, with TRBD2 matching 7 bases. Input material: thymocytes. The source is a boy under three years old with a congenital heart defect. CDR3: CASRVTSATGNEQFF. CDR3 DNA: TGTGCCAGCAGAGTTACTAGCGCCACCGGGAATGAGCAGTTCTTC. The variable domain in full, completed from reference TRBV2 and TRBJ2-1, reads EPEVTQTPSHQVTQMGQEVILRCVPISNHLYFYWYRQILGQKVEFLVSFYNNEISEKSEIFDDQFSVERPDGSNFTLKIRSTKLEDSAMYFCASRVTSATGNEQFFGPGTRLTVL.